The 5 T cell receptor beta chains presented below share a single source sample, sequenced in a study of regulatory T cells in long-lasting Graves disease. Relying on iRepertoire HTBI primers and Arm-PCR of CDR3 regions, the team built TCR beta libraries. TCRdb fed the multiplex PCR reads into MiXCR, producing one record per CDR3 protein. This table has roughly 610,000 distinct CDR3 sequences, roughly 16% appearing once. Documented time point: newly diagnosed GD, antithyroid drugs for less than 3 months. Generation of the TCR library employed RNA extracted from PBMCs. Separately, the same data were catalogued under a study of T cells in Graves' hyperthyroidism and ophthalmopathy.

The specimen was peripheral blood mononuclear cells (PBMCs), collected at new diagnosis, from a patient treated with antithyroid drugs. The receptors shown here come from a man between 18 and 29 years old with Graves disease.

This clonotype was seen a handful of times. J is TRBJ1-1 and V is TRBV4-1; D remains unclear. The V end was cut by 2 bases, the J end by 3 bases, with 13 bases between. The CDR3 length is 15 residues. Germline CDR1 and CDR2: MGHRA and YSYEKL. The DNA of the CDR3 is TGCGCCAGCAGCCAACCTCGACGGGTGTACACTGAAGCTTTCTTT. Translation gives CASSQPRRVYTEAFF.

About this clonotype: A single base separates this from a much larger clone, so it may be a read error. The V call is TRBV6-5, the J call TRBJ2-2; D is unclear. V was shortened by 2 bases and J by 4 bases, with 5 bases between the two germline ends. This CDR3 contains 13 residues. The V gene's germline CDR1 is MNHEY and CDR2 SVGAGI. This CDR3 is CASSYVRTGELFF. The CDR3 nucleotides are TGTGCCAGCAGTTACGTGCGCACCGGGGAGCTGTTTTTT.

This clonotype was detected many times. V and J are TRBV27 and TRBJ2-6; 10 nucleotides line up with TRBD2. The ends lost 5 bases at V and 0 bases at J; junction bases unmatched: 4. Germline loops: CDR1 MNHEY, CDR2 SMNVEV (reference sequence). The CDR3 runs 17 residues. The chain's CDR3 is CASSVLAGRSGANVLTF. DNA for the CDR3: TGTGCCAGCAGTGTACTAGCGGGACGCTCTGGGGCCAACGTCCTGACTTTC.

Only one count was recorded for this clonotype. The CDR3 protein is CASSEVGGREPQHF. Written as DNA, the CDR3 is TGTGCCAGCAGTGAAGTGGGGGGTAGGGAGCCCCAGCATTTT. The chain couples TRBV6-2 or TRBV6-3 to TRBJ1-5, with a tentative D call TRBD1 (5 bases). V was cut by 5 bases and J by 8 bases, with 16 bases left in between. The CDR3 extends over 14 amino acids. Germline assignment: CDR1 MNHEY and CDR2 SVGEGT.

This chain links TRBV9 with TRBJ2-3, with 11 nucleotides matching TRBD2. The CDR3 is 20 amino acids. With 5 bases clipped from V and 0 bases from J, the junction kept 17 bases outside the gene matches. Germline V gene lookup returns CDR1 SGDLS and CDR2 YYNGEE. Written as DNA, the CDR3 is TGTGCCAGCAGTCCAGGATCTAGCGGGAGGCAGAGGGGCAGCACAGATACGCAGTATTTT. Protein product: CASSPGSSGRQRGSTDTQYF.